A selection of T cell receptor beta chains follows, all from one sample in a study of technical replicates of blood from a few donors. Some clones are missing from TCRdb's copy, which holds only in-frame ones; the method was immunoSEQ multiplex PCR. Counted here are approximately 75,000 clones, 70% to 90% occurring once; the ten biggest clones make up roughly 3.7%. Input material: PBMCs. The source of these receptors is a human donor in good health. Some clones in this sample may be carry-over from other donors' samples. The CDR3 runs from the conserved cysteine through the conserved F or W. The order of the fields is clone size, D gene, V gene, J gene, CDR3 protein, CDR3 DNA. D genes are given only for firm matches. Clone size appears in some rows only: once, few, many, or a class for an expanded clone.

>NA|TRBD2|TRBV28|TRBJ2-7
CASARSGGVREQYF
TGTGCCAGCGCCAGGAGCGGGGGGGTCCGCGAGCAGTACTTC
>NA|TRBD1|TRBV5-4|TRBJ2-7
CASSLGGQDYEQYF
TGTGCCAGCAGCTTAGGGGGACAGGATTACGAGCAGTACTTC
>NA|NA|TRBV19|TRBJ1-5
CASSGGVGPQHF
TGTGCCAGTAGTGGGGGGGTTGGGCCCCAGCATTTT
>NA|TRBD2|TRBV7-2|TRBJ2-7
CASNPGGAGEQYF
TGTGCCAGCAACCCGGGGGGGGCGGGGGAGCAGTACTTC
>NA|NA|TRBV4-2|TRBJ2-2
CASSQESARAWTGELFF
TGTGCCAGCAGCCAAGAGTCAGCCAGGGCTTGGACCGGGGAGCTGTTTTTT
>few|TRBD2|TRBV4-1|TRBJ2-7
CASSQGLSGRSPYEQYF
TGCGCCAGCAGCCAGGGTCTTAGCGGGAGATCGCCCTACGAGCAGTACTTC
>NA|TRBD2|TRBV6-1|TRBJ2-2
CASSGTRITGELFF
TGTGCCAGCAGTGGGACTAGAATCACCGGGGAGCTGTTTTTT
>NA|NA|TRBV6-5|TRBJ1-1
CASSYSVGPEAFF
TGTGCCAGCAGTTACTCGGTGGGCCCTGAAGCTTTCTTT
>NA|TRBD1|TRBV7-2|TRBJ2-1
CASSLTGGNNEQFF
TGTGCCAGCAGCTTAACAGGGGGAAACAATGAGCAGTTCTTC
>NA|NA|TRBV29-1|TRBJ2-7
CSVVRGTNEQYF
TGCAGCGTTGTTCGGGGAACCAACGAGCAGTACTTC